A single sample gave rise to the 22 T cell receptor beta chains below, sequenced in a study of post-analysis software for immune sequencing data. Study-wide findings and caveats: Comparison of patients with controls showed about 5 TRBV segments more frequent in patients, TRBV5-6, TRBV5-1 and TRBV20-1 among them.

cDNA libraries of TCR beta carried unique molecular identifiers. TCRdb fed the PCR reads into MiXCR, producing one record per CDR3 protein. In the table there are fewer than 700,000 distinct CDR3 sequences, about 40% of which are singletons. Which antigens these TCRs recognize remains unknown. The sample was blood. All receptors come from a girl aged 5 to 17 with multiple sclerosis.

This chain joins TRBV12-3 or TRBV12-4 and TRBJ1-1, with 9 nucleotides matching TRBD1. J gave up 7 bases and V 4 bases, and 4 bases lay outside the gene matches. This CDR3 is 13 amino acids long. The CDR3 protein is CASSYRGRSEAFF. In DNA, the CDR3 is TGTGCCAGCAGTTACAGGGGGCGTAGTGAAGCTTTCTTT.

This clonotype has only a few counts. The chain couples TRBV20-1 to TRBJ2-5; D is possibly TRBD1 or TRBD2 (5 bases each). This CDR3 contains 14 residues. Trimming shortened V by 5 bases and J by 4 bases, and 17 bases separated the two germline ends. Germline CDR1 and CDR2: DFQATT and SNEGSKA (reference sequence). The CDR3 reads CSAEAGGTGETQYF. The CDR3, as DNA: TGCAGTGCTGAAGCTGGGGGAACTGGAGAGACCCAGTACTTC.

The sample holds a few counts of this clonotype. The rearrangement joins TRBV20-1 to TRBJ2-1; tentatively, D is TRBD2 (6 bases). V lost 1 base and J 3 bases, leaving 10 bases between the germline ends. The CDR3 spans 14 residues. In germline, CDR1 is DFQATT, CDR2 SNEGSKA (reference sequence). The CDR3 sequence is CSARGGGDYNEQFF. The CDR3 DNA follows: TGCAGTGCTAGAGGTGGAGGGGACTACAATGAGCAGTTCTTC.

This clonotype occurred once. A read error may account for a junction end that differs from germline. The chain couples TRBV7-2 to TRBJ2-7; D perhaps matches TRBD1 (5 bases). This CDR3 region has 15 residues. Germline CDR1 reads SGHTA; CDR2 reads FQGNSA. In nucleotides, the CDR3 is TGTGCCAGCAGCCATACCGAGCGCCCAGGGCACGAGAAGTACTTC. It specifies CASSHTERPGHEKYF. The full variable domain, completed using reference TRBV7-2 and TRBJ2-7, is GAGVSQSPSNKVTEKGKDVELRCDPISGHTALYWYRQSLGQGLEFLIYFQGNSAPDKSGLPSDRFSAERTGGSVSTLTIQRTQQEDSAVYLCASSHTERPGHEKYFGPGTRLTVT.

The rearrangement uses TRBV2 and TRBJ1-2; TRBD1 agrees at 11 bases. This CDR3 is 15 amino acids long. Trimming removed 3 bases from V and 8 bases from J; junction bases left unmatched: 8. Looked up from germline, CDR1 is SNHLY and CDR2 is FYNNEI. CDR3 region: CASSESGQGAQGYTF. DNA of the CDR3: TGTGCCAGCAGTGAGTCTGGACAGGGGGCGCAGGGCTACACCTTC.

The chain carries TRBV5-1 and TRBJ2-5; tentatively, D is TRBD2 (6 bases). The CDR3 consists of 15 residues. CDR1 SGHRS and CDR2 YFSETQ come from the germline V gene. V lost 4 bases and J 3 bases, leaving 16 bases between the germline ends. This CDR3 is CASSPNRDWEETQYF. CDR3 DNA: TGCGCCAGCAGCCCAAACCGGGACTGGGAAGAGACCCAGTACTTC.

This clonotype has just a few counts. The V call is TRBV20-1, the J call TRBJ1-2; D call uncertain. This CDR3 region has 11 residues. Between the trimmed V and J ends, which lost 2 bases and 2 bases, there was a span of 3 bases. The germline CDR1 and CDR2 sequences are DFQATT and SNEGSKA (reference sequence). CDR3 DNA: TGCAGTGCTAGAAGGAACTATGGCTACACCTTC. This sequence encodes CSARRNYGYTF.

The V and J genes are TRBV27 and TRBJ2-3; 7 positions agree with TRBD2. V dropped 3 bases and J dropped 8; count of bases not matched to a gene: 17. The CDR3 is 17 residues long. The germline V gene has CDR1 MNHEY and CDR2 SMNVEV (reference sequence). The CDR3 loop is CASSFKVLAATPGTQYF. CDR3 sequence (DNA): TGTGCCAGCAGTTTTAAGGTCCTAGCGGCCACTCCGGGTACGCAGTATTTT.

This clonotype appeared a few times. The chain links TRBV12-3 or TRBV12-4 to TRBJ2-1, with 8 bases aligning to TRBD2. The CDR3 consists of 15 residues. V dropped 5 bases and J dropped 0; count of bases not matched to a gene: 3. The CDR3 here is CASSDLAGSYNEQFF. CDR3 nucleotide sequence: TGTGCCAGCAGTGATCTAGCGGGCTCCTACAATGAGCAGTTCTTC.

V gene TRBV20-1 combines with J gene TRBJ2-5; 14 bases are shared with TRBD2. The J segment lost 4 bases and the V segment lost 3 bases, leaving 10 bases of the junction unmatched. CDR3 length equals 17 residues. From germline, CDR1 is DFQATT and CDR2 SNEGSKA (reference sequence). The CDR3 nucleotides read TGCAGTGCTAGGGCGGGACTAGCGGGGGAGGGGCCAGAGACCCAGTACTTC. It yields the protein CSARAGLAGEGPETQYF.

For this clonotype: A clone one base away is much larger, so this may be a read error. V is TRBV5-1 and J is TRBJ2-7; TRBD2 agrees at 11 bases. CDR3 length: 15 residues. With V trimmed by 3 bases and J by 5 bases, 7 bases remained unmatched. Looked up from germline, CDR1 is SGHRS and CDR2 is YFSETQ. The CDR3 DNA reads TGCGCCAGCAGCTGGGAGCTAGCGGGAGGCAACGAGCAGTACTTC. This codes for CASSWELAGGNEQYF.

V and J are TRBV12-3 or TRBV12-4 and TRBJ2-3, with D possibly being TRBD1 (5 bases). The CDR3 is 18 residues long. V was shortened by 7 bases and J by 4 bases, with 27 bases between the two germline ends. CDR3 region: CASTRRGPWVSGADTQYF. The CDR3 DNA reads as TGTGCCAGCACCCGAAGGGGCCCATGGGTTAGTGGCGCAGATACGCAGTATTTT.

In its sample, this clonotype was seen once. The chain combines TRBV12-3 or TRBV12-4 with TRBJ1-1, with D hard to call. This CDR3 is built from 15 residues. Trimming removed 4 bases at V and 2 bases at J, with 14 bases between. The CDR3 DNA reads as TGTGCCAGCAGTTGGACGGCGGGAAGCAACACTGAAGCTTTCTTT. It is translated as CASSWTAGSNTEAFF.

This rearrangement joins TRBV29-1 to TRBJ2-1; maybe TRBD2 (6 bases). Trimming took 6 bases from V and 8 from J, leaving 17 bases between them. This CDR3 spans 13 amino acids. Germline loops: CDR1 SQVTM, CDR2 ANQGSEA. The CDR3 coding sequence is TGCAGCGTGCTGGGTGAGGGGAGGCATGAGCAGTTCTTC. This encodes CSVLGEGRHEQFF.

The rearrangement links TRBV20-1 to TRBJ2-1, with D tentatively TRBD2 (6 bases). In germline, CDR1 is DFQATT, CDR2 SNEGSKA (reference sequence). CDR3 length equals 14 residues. Deletions cut 4 bases from V and 6 bases from J, with 16 bases between. Written as DNA, the CDR3 is TGCAGTGCTACGGCCGGGACTCTACTCAATGAGCAGTTCTTC. It is translated as CSATAGTLLNEQFF.

The rearrangement joins TRBV11-2 to TRBJ2-3; D possibly corresponds to TRBD2 (6 bases). With 1 base removed from V and 4 bases from J, the gap between germline ends came to 15 bases. This CDR3 contains 16 residues. Per germline, CDR1 SGHAT and CDR2 FQNNGV. The CDR3 nucleotides are TGTGCCAGCAGCTTAGTAGACGGGAGTGTGGCAGATACGCAGTATTTT. Translating it yields CASSLVDGSVADTQYF.

The gene calls are TRBV5-1 and TRBJ2-2, with D perhaps matching TRBD1 or TRBD2 (6 bases each). This CDR3 has 16 amino acids. CDR1 and CDR2 from the germline V gene are SGHRS and YFSETQ. The ends were cut back, 0 bases at V and 0 bases at J, with 9 bases in the middle. CDR3 DNA: TGCGCCAGCAGCTTGGCCGGGGGCTCGAACACCGGGGAGCTGTTTTTT. This encodes CASSLAGGSNTGELFF. Full variable domain (outside the CDR3, taken from reference TRBV5-1 and TRBJ2-2): KAGVTQTPRYLIKTRGQQVTLSCSPISGHRSVSWYQQTPGQGLQFLFEYFSETQRNKGNFPGRFSGRQFSNSRSEMNVSTLELGDSALYLCASSLAGGSNTGELFFGEGSRLTVL.

The genes are TRBV7-9 and TRBJ1-1; D unresolved. V lost 5 bases and J 7 bases, leaving 14 bases between the germline ends. Germline lookup yields CDR1 SEHNR and CDR2 FQNEAQ (reference sequence). This CDR3 spans 13 amino acids. The CDR3 DNA reads TGTGCCAGCAGCCCCACAGTCGAAGGTGAAGCTTTCTTT. Protein: CASSPTVEGEAFF.

This clonotype was observed many times. V gene TRBV7-6 combines with J gene TRBJ2-5; D gene uncertain. The J call is doubtful: the DNA matches TRBJ2-7 better. There are 11 residues in the CDR3. Germline V gene lookup returns CDR1 SGHVS and CDR2 FNYEAQ. The CDR3 here is CASSSSGEQYF. CDR3 nucleotides: TGTGCCAGCAGCTCATCGGGCGAGCAGTACTTC.

This clonotype was observed a handful of times. The V and J genes are TRBV9 and TRBJ2-3, with TRBD2 matching over 8 bases. With 3 bases clipped from V and 4 bases from J, the junction kept 7 bases outside the gene matches. Germline CDR1 reads SGDLS; CDR2 reads YYNGEE. The CDR3 covers 15 residues. The CDR3 loop reads CASSESGRGADTQYF. As DNA, the CDR3 is TGTGCCAGCAGCGAAAGCGGGAGAGGGGCAGATACGCAGTATTTT.

This chain joins TRBV12-3 or TRBV12-4 and TRBJ1-4; no firm D call. This CDR3 spans 14 amino acids. V was trimmed by 4 bases and J by 7 bases, leaving 13 bases between them. The CDR3 region has the DNA TGTGCCAGCAGTTGGCGTGAGGGAGGTGAAAAACTGTTTTTT. Protein sequence: CASSWREGGEKLFF.

To note about this clonotype: The junction departs from the called germline gene at one end, perhaps through a read error. The chain has TRBV7-2 and TRBJ2-5, with no clear D. This CDR3 has 13 amino acids. Per the germline V gene, CDR1 is SGHTA and CDR2 is FQGNSA. The CDR3 loop reads CAGSFIFQETQYF. The CDR3 nucleotides are TGTGCCGGCAGCTTCATCTTCCAAGAGACCCAGTACTTC.